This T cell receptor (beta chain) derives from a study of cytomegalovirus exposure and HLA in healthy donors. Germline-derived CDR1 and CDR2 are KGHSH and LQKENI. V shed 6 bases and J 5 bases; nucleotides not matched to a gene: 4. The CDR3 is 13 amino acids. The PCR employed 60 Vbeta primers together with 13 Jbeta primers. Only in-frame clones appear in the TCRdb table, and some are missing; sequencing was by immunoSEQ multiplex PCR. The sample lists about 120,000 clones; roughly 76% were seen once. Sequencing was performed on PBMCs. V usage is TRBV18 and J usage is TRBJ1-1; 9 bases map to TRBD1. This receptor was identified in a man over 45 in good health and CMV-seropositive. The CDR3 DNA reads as TGTGCCAGCTCGTCCGGGACAGGGACTGAAGCTTTCTTT. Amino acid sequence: CASSSGTGTEAFF.